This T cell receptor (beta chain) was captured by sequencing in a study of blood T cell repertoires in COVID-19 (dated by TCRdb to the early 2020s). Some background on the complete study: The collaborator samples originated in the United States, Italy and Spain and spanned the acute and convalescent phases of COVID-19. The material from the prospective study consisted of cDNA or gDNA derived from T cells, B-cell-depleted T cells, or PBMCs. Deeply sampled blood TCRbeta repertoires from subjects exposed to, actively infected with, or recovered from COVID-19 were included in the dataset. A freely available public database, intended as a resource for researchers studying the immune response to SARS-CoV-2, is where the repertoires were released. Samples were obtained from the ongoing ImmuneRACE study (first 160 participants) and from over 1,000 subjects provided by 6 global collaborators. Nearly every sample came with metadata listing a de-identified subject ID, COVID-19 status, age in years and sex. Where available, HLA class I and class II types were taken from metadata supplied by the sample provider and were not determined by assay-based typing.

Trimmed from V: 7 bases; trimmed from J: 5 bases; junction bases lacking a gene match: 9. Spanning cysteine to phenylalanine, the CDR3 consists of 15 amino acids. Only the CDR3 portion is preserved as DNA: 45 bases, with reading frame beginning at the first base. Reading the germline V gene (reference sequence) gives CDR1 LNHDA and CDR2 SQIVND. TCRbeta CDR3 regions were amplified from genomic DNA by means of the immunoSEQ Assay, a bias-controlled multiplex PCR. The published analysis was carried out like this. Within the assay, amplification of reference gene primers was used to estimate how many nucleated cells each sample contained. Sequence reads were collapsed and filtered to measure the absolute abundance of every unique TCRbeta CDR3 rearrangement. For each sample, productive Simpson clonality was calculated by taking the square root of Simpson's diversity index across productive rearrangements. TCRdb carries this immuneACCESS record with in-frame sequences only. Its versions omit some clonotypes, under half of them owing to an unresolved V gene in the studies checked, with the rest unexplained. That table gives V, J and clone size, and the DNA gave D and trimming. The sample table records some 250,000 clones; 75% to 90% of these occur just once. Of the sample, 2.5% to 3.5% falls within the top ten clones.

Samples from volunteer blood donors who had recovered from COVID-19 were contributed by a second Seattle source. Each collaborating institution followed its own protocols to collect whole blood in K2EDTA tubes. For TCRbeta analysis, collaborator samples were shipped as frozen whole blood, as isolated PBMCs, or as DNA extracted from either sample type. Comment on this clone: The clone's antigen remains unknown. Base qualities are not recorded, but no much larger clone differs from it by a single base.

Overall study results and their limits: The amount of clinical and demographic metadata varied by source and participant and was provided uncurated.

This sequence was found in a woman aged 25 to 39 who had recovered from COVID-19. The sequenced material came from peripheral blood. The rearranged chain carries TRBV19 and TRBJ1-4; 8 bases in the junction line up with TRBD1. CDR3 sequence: CASKSLGTGNEKLFF. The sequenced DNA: TGTGCCAGTAAATCCCTTGGGACAGGCAATGAAAAACTGTTTTTT.